This T cell receptor (beta chain) was captured by sequencing in a study of blood T cell repertoires in COVID-19. The V and J ends lost 5 bases and 4 bases, in that order; junction bases with no gene match: 9. CDR1 is MDHEN and CDR2 is SYDVKM in the germline V gene. The CDR3 runs to 16 residues. Profiling relied on immunoSEQ multiplex PCR, and the TCRdb table lists in-frame clones only, not all of them. The data contain approximately 500,000 clones, 85% to 90% of them singletons. Specimen: peripheral blood. The chain links TRBV28 to TRBJ1-2; the match to TRBD1 covers 11 bases. This receptor was taken from a woman aged 45-65 years with COVID-19, enrolled during active disease. The DNA of the CDR3 is TGTGCCAGCAGTCCGGGACAGGGGGATAGGCTCTATGGCTACACCTTC. Residues: CASSPGQGDRLYGYTF.